A single sample is the source of the 25 T cell receptor beta chains below, sequenced in a study of shared clonotypes between healthy human individuals. The assay was immunoSEQ multiplex PCR, and TCRdb's table has in-frame clones only and misses some. The sample has about 2.1 million clones, 90% to 95% seen once. It was CD45RO-negative cells, positively selected for CCR7, that made up naive CD8 cells, with terminally differentiated effector memory CD45RA+ cells excluded. Sequenced material: naive CD8+ T cells from PBMCs. All receptors derive from a young man in good health. Some clones in this sample may be carry-over from other donors' samples.

This chain links TRBV10-3 with TRBJ2-2, with a possible D match to TRBD2 (5 bases). V lost 3 bases and J lost 5, with 19 bases in between. Germline V gives CDR1 ENHRY, CDR2 SYGVKD. This CDR3 has 17 amino acids. The CDR3 DNA reads as TGTGCCATCAGTGAAGTGGCCGGGATCTTGGTTACCGGGGAGCTGTTTTTT. Encoded protein: CAISEVAGILVTGELFF.

As to this clone: Additional DNA sequences in this sample encode the identical CDR3. The chain carries TRBV7-9 and TRBJ2-7; possible D gene TRBD1, 6 bases. V was clipped by 3 bases and J by 4 bases, with 7 bases between them. Germline V gene data show CDR1 as SEHNR and CDR2 as FQNEAQ (reference sequence). CDR3 size: 12 residues. CDR3 sequence reads: CASSFRGYEQYF. The CDR3 DNA reads as TGTGCCAGCAGCTTCAGGGGTTACGAGCAGTACTTC.

The chain combines TRBV28 with TRBJ1-3; D may be TRBD1 (6 bases). Per germline, CDR1 MDHEN and CDR2 SYDVKM. V was trimmed by 6 bases and J by 0 bases, leaving 12 bases between them. This CDR3 spans 15 amino acids. CDR3 in DNA: TGTGCCAGCAGGTACACAGGGAGCTCTGGAAACACCATATATTTT. The encoded protein is CASRYTGSSGNTIYF.

The V gene is TRBV6-5, the J gene TRBJ1-5, with 7 bases lining up with TRBD1. With 6 bases clipped from V and 2 bases from J, the junction kept 4 bases outside the gene matches. The germline CDR1 and CDR2 sequences are MNHEY and SVGAGI. The CDR3 is 14 amino acids. The CDR3 sequence is CASSDGTGNQPQHF. The CDR3 nucleotides are TGTGCCAGCAGCGACGGGACAGGCAATCAGCCCCAGCATTTT.

The chain recombines TRBV12-5 with TRBJ2-3; 7 nucleotides agree with TRBD1. The V gene's germline CDR1 is LGHNT and CDR2 FRNRAP. This CDR3 has 14 residues. The ends lost 6 bases at V and 0 bases at J; junction bases unmatched: 3. DNA of the CDR3: TGTGCTAGTGGCGGGGACAGTAGCACAGATACGCAGTATTTT. Amino acid sequence: CASGGDSSTDTQYF.

This rearrangement joins TRBV30 to TRBJ2-2; maybe TRBD2 (5 bases). The CDR3 covers 14 residues. Germline assignment: CDR1 GTSNPN and CDR2 SVGIG (reference sequence). V dropped 8 bases and J dropped 0 bases, with 13 bases sitting between them. This chain's CDR3 is CAQDHGTNTGELFF. The CDR3 DNA reads as TGTGCCCAGGACCACGGGACGAACACCGGGGAGCTGTTTTTT.

Only one count was recorded for this clone. The rearrangement uses TRBV5-6 and TRBJ1-1; D is perhaps TRBD1 (6 bases). V was trimmed by 3 bases and J by 0 bases, leaving 12 bases between them. The CDR3 has 15 residues. Per germline, CDR1 SGHDT and CDR2 YYEEEE. The chain's CDR3 is CASSSATGLNTEAFF. The CDR3 nucleotides are TGTGCCAGCAGCTCTGCGACAGGCCTGAACACTGAAGCTTTCTTT.

Note on this clone: Other DNA variants within this sample encode the same CDR3. This sequence joins TRBV27 and TRBJ2-5; D is possibly TRBD1 (5 bases). V shed 2 bases and J shed 3 bases, with 7 bases lying between them. This CDR3 region has 13 residues. Germline V CDR1 and CDR2: MNHEY, SMNVEV (reference sequence). In DNA, the CDR3 is TGTGCCAGCAGTTTAATAGGGGAAGAGACCCAGTACTTC. This translates into CASSLIGEETQYF.

The chain is built from TRBV7-9 and TRBJ2-7; possible D gene TRBD2, 6 bases. Germline V gives CDR1 SEHNR, CDR2 FQNEAQ (reference sequence). The CDR3 sequence is 15 residues long. Trimming removed 1 base at V and 3 bases at J, with 13 bases between. CDR3 amino acids: CASSLDAGSLYEQYF. In nucleotides, the CDR3 is TGTGCCAGCAGCTTAGATGCGGGATCCCTCTACGAGCAGTACTTC.

Points on this clone: In the same sample, other DNA sequences code for this CDR3. V gene TRBV30 combines with J gene TRBJ1-5; D is undetermined. V lost 0 bases and J lost 7, with 10 bases in between. Germline CDR1 reads GTSNPN; CDR2 reads SVGIG (reference sequence). This CDR3 is 13 amino acids long. CDR3 amino acids: CAWSVGSRQPQHF. The CDR3 region has the DNA TGTGCCTGGAGTGTAGGGTCTAGGCAGCCCCAGCATTTT. The full variable domain, with the rest looked up from reference TRBV30 and TRBJ1-5, is SQTIHQWPATLVQPVGSPLSLECTVEGTSNPNLYWYRQAAGRGLQLLFYSVGIGQISSEVPQNLSASRPQDRQFILSSKKLLLSDSGFYLCAWSVGSRQPQHFGDGTRLSIL.

The J gene is TRBJ1-1, the V gene TRBV10-2; D is undetermined. Germline V gene sequence: CDR1 WSHSY, CDR2 SAAADI. Trimming removed 7 bases at V and 4 bases at J, with 7 bases between. This CDR3 has 11 residues. For the CDR3, the DNA is TGCGCCAGCACCATAGGCACTGAAGCTTTCTTT. This codes for CASTIGTEAFF.

The chain combines TRBV7-9 with TRBJ2-2; D may be TRBD1 or TRBD2 (5 bases each). Germline CDR1 is SEHNR and CDR2 is FQNEAQ (reference sequence). The CDR3 spans 17 residues. The ends were cut back, 1 base at V and 0 bases at J, with 12 bases in the middle. Here the CDR3 reads CASSLGPGAANTGELFF. CDR3 nucleotide sequence: TGTGCCAGCAGCTTAGGCCCCGGGGCCGCGAACACCGGGGAGCTGTTTTTT.

This chain joins TRBV7-9 and TRBJ2-7, with D perhaps TRBD1 (5 bases). Germline CDR1 SEHNR, CDR2 FQNEAQ (reference sequence). The length of the CDR3 is 13 residues. Trimming took off 4 bases at V and 1 base at J, with 8 bases between the two ends. CDR3 DNA: TGTGCCAGCAGCTCCCAGGGTTCCTACGAGCAGTACTTC. As protein: CASSSQGSYEQYF.

The J gene is TRBJ2-7, the V gene TRBV27; D unclear. CDR1 MNHEY and CDR2 SMNVEV come from the germline V gene (reference sequence). V was shortened by 7 bases and J by 2 bases, with 18 bases between the two germline ends. The CDR3 covers 15 residues. The CDR3 spells CASTLVPLGTYEQYF. The CDR3 nucleotides are TGTGCCAGCACCTTAGTCCCACTCGGCACCTACGAGCAGTACTTC.

This clone has more than one count but fewer than ten. The chain couples TRBV4-3 to TRBJ2-3; weak D call: TRBD1 (6 bases). The V and J ends lost 5 bases and 4 bases respectively, with 16 bases between them. The CDR3 is made up of 15 amino acids. Germline values: CDR1 LGHNA, CDR2 YSLEER. The CDR3 spells CASSTRGAPPDTQYF. The CDR3 DNA is TGCGCCAGCAGCACCAGGGGCGCGCCCCCAGATACGCAGTATTTT.

A single count supports this clone. This chain links TRBV7-6 with TRBJ2-5, with D possibly matching TRBD1 (6 bases). The CDR3 runs 18 residues. Germline CDR1 reads SGHVS; CDR2 reads FNYEAQ. Trimming stripped 8 bases from V and 4 bases from J, with 29 bases between. This chain's CDR3 is CASERIRPRGNVLETQYF. CDR3 coding DNA: TGTGCCAGCGAACGGATACGTCCTAGGGGGAACGTCCTAGAGACCCAGTACTTC. Variable domain in full (rest from reference TRBV7-6 and TRBJ2-5): GAGVSQSPRYKVTKRGQDVALRCDPISGHVSLYWYRQALGQGPEFLTYFNYEAQQDKSGLPNDRFSAERPEGSISTLTIQRTEQRDSAMYRCASERIRPRGNVLETQYFGPGTRLLVL.

CDR3 DNA: TGCGCCAGCAGCTATGAAACAGTCTCTGGGGCCAACGTCCTGACTTTC. It is translated as CASSYETVSGANVLTF. J is TRBJ2-6 and V is TRBV4-1, with D unresolved. The germline V gene has CDR1 MGHRA and CDR2 YSYEKL. This CDR3 has 16 amino acids. Trimming removed 5 bases from V and 0 bases from J, with 11 bases in between.

The chain couples TRBV5-1 to TRBJ1-1, with D perhaps TRBD1 (5 bases). The CDR3 is made up of 13 amino acids. The germline V gene encodes CDR1 SGHRS and CDR2 YFSETQ. Trimming left V 5 bases short and J 2 bases short, with 10 bases between. This CDR3 reads CASRSGGNTEAFF. DNA for the CDR3: TGCGCCAGCAGAAGCGGGGGAAACACTGAAGCTTTCTTT.

The count of this clone is one. This sequence joins TRBV2 and TRBJ2-7; D gene uncertain. The V end lost 8 bases, the J end lost 3 bases, and 14 bases lay between the germline ends. The germline gives CDR1 SNHLY, CDR2 FYNNEI. The CDR3 is made up of 13 amino acids. This CDR3 is CASGRAAGYEQYF. CDR3 bases: TGTGCCAGCGGACGAGCTGCTGGCTACGAGCAGTACTTC.

The genes are TRBV6-5 and TRBJ2-2; the D gene could be TRBD1 or TRBD2 (5 bases each). CDR1 and CDR2 from the germline V gene are MNHEY and SVGAGI. V was shortened by 6 bases and J by 6 bases, with 11 bases between the two germline ends. The CDR3 is 13 residues long. The CDR3 nucleotides are TGTGCCAGCAGCGTACGGGGACCCGGGGAGCTGTTTTTT. Encoded protein: CASSVRGPGELFF.

The CDR3 region has the DNA TGTGCCAGCAGCTTATCGGGGGAATATAATTCACCCCTCCACTTT. Amino acids: CASSLSGEYNSPLHF. This chain links TRBV7-9 with TRBJ1-6; tentative D call: TRBD1 (5 bases). The germline CDR1 and CDR2 sequences are SEHNR and FQNEAQ (reference sequence). CDR3 length equals 15 residues. The V and J ends lost 2 bases and 4 bases respectively, with 9 bases between them.

The genes are TRBV4-1 and TRBJ1-5, with D hard to call. Germline CDR1 and CDR2: MGHRA and YSYEKL. Between the trimmed V and J ends, which lost 4 bases and 2 bases, there was a span of 12 bases. The CDR3 runs to 15 residues. CDR3 in DNA: TGCGCCAGCAGCCCAGACGCCGGAGGCAATCAGCCCCAGCATTTT. Its translation: CASSPDAGGNQPQHF.

CDR3 loop: CASSVPGALTGELFF. Written as DNA, the CDR3 is TGTGCCAGCAGTGTGCCGGGGGCGCTCACCGGGGAGCTGTTTTTT. V and J are TRBV2 and TRBJ2-2; D possibly uses TRBD1 or TRBD2 (6 bases each). The germline CDR1 and CDR2 sequences are SNHLY and FYNNEI. The CDR3 spans 15 residues. Trimming pared 4 bases from V and 4 bases from J, leaving 13 bases between. The full variable domain, completed using reference TRBV2 and TRBJ2-2, is EPEVTQTPSHQVTQMGQEVILRCVPISNHLYFYWYRQILGQKVEFLVSFYNNEISEKSEIFDDQFSVERPDGSNFTLKIRSTKLEDSAMYFCASSVPGALTGELFFGEGSRLTVL.

J is TRBJ2-7 and V is TRBV27; 7 bases line up with TRBD1. Germline V CDR1 and CDR2: MNHEY, SMNVEV (reference sequence). V lost 3 bases and J lost 5; bases outside the gene matches: 7. The CDR3 covers 14 residues. This chain's CDR3 is CASSLRTGRNEQYF. The CDR3 nucleotides read TGTGCCAGCAGTTTGCGGACAGGTCGAAACGAGCAGTACTTC.

The count of this clone is one. Other nucleotide sequences in the sample specify the same CDR3. The gene calls are TRBV28 and TRBJ2-3; D gene uncertain. V lost 5 bases and J 1 base, leaving 7 bases between the germline ends. Germline V gives CDR1 MDHEN, CDR2 SYDVKM. CDR3 length: 13 residues. CDR3 amino acids: CASSPRGTDTQYF. DNA for the CDR3: TGTGCCAGCAGTCCCCGGGGCACAGATACGCAGTATTTT.